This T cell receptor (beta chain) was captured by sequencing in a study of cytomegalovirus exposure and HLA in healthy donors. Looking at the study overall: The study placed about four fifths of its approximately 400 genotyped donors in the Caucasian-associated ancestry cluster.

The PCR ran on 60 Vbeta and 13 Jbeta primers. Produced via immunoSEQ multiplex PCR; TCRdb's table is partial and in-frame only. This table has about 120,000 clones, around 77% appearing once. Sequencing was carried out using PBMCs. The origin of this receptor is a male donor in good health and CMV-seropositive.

The CDR3 protein is CASSLGTWKETQYF. CDR3 nucleotides: TGTGCCAGCAGCTTAGGGACTTGGAAGGAGACCCAGTACTTC. The V gene is TRBV7-2, the J gene TRBJ2-5, with a tentative D call TRBD2 (5 bases). Looked up from germline, CDR1 is SGHTA and CDR2 is FQGNSA. This CDR3 is built from 14 residues. The ends were cut back, 1 base at V and 5 bases at J, with 11 bases in the middle.